The present T cell receptor (beta chain) was sequenced within a study of blood T cell repertoires in COVID-19. Study-wide context: The United States, Italy and Spain provided the acute and convalescent COVID-19 samples. PBMCs, B-cell-depleted T cells, or T cells were the source of the cDNA or gDNA that made up the material.

This CDR3 has 18 residues. Germline CDR1 and CDR2: SGHRS and YFSETQ. The trim removed 2 bases at V and 4 bases at J, leaving 14 bases unmatched. This clone appeared a single time. Authors' processing steps: The authors estimated nucleated cell counts from reference gene primer amplification. Profiled with immunoSEQ multiplex PCR; TCRdb holds only in-frame clones, not every one. From that table come the V and J calls and clone size; the DNA was used to work out D and trimming. The profile shows about 120,000 clones, roughly 80% of them singletons. This chain connects TRBV5-1 to TRBJ1-4; 7 bases are a match to TRBD1. The sequenced sample was peripheral blood. This clonotype was obtained from a man between 65 and 79 years old with acute or convalescent COVID-19. For the CDR3, the DNA is TGCGCCAGCAGCTTTCAGTTTAGTCTGGGACAGTATAATGAAAAACTGTTTTTT. This translates into CASSFQFSLGQYNEKLFF.